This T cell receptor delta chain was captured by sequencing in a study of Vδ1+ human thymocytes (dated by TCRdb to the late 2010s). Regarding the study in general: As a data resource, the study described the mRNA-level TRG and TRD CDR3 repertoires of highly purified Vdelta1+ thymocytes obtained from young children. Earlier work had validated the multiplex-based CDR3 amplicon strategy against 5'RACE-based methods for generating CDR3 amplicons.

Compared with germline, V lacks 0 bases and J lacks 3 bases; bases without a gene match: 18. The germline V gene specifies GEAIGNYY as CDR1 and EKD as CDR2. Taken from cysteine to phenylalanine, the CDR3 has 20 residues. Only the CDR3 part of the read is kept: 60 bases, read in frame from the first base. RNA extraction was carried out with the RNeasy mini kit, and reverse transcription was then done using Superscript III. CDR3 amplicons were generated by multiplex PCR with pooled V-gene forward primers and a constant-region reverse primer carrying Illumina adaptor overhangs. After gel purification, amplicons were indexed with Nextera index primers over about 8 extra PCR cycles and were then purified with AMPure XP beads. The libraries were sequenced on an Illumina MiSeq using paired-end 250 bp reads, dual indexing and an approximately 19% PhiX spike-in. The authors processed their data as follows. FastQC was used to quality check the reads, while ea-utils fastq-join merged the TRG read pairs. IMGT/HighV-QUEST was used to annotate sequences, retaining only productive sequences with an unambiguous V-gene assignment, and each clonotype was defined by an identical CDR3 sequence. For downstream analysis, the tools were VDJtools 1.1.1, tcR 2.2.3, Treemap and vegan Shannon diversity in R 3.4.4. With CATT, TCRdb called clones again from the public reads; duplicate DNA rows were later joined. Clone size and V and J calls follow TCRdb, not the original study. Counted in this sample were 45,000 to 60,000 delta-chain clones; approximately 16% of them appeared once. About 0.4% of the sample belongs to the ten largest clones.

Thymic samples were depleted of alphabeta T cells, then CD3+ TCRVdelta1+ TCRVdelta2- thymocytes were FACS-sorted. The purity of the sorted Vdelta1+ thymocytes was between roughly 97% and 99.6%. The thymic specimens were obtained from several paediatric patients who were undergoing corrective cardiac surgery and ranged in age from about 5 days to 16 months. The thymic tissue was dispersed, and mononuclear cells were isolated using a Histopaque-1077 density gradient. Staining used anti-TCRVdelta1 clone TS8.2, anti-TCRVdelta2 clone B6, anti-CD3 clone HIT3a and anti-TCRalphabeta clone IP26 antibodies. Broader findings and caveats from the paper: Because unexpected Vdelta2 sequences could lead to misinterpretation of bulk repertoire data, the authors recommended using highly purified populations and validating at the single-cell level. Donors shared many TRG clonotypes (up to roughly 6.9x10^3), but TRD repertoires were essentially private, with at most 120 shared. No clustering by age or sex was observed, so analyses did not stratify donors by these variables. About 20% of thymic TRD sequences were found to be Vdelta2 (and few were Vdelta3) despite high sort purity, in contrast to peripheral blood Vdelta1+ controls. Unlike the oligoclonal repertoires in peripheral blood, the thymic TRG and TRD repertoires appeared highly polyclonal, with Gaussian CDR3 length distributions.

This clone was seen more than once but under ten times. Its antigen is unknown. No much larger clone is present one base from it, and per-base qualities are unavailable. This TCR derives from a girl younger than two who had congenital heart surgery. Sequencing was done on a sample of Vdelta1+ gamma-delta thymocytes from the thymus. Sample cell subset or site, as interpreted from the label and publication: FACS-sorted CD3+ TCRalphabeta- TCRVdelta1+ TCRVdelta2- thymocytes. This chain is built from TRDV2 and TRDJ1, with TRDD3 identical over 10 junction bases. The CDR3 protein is CACDTKSVLGDSTGPDKLIF. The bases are TGTGCCTGTGACACCAAAAGTGTACTGGGGGATTCGACCGGGCCCGATAAACTCATCTTT.